Listed here are 6 T cell receptor beta chains from one sample, sequenced in a study of blood T cells in healthy people across ages (dated by TCRdb to about 2015). Library creation used 5' RACE. Sequencing instrument: Illumina HiSeq 2500. A second PCR of 7 to 11 cycles was performed with a sample-barcoded 5' primer and a J-beta primer mix. Starting from the raw public reads, TCRdb applied fastp trimming at Q25, assembled clones with MiXCR and retained in-frame beta chains. Identical CDR3 protein sequences are pooled into one entry, listed with their most common genes and DNA. The table for this sample lists about 630,000 distinct CDR3 sequences; around 21% of them were counted only once. The ten largest make up 3% to 4% of the sample. The sequenced sample consisted of blood. These receptors were obtained from a man in his 70s in good health.

This chain joins TRBV6-6 and TRBJ2-5, with TRBD1 matching 7 bases. CDR1 MNHNY and CDR2 SVGAGI come from the germline V gene (reference sequence). V gave up 3 bases and J gave up 3 bases; unmatched junction bases: 4. This CDR3 region has 14 residues. CDR3 nucleotide sequence: TGTGCCAGCAGTTATAGGACAGGTGAAGAGACCCAGTACTTC. Protein: CASSYRTGEETQYF.

This clonotype was seen only a few times. The rearrangement joins TRBV7-2 to TRBJ2-3; D not resolved. CDR3 length equals 17 residues. Deletions cut 5 bases from V and 1 base from J, with 19 bases between. Looked up from germline, CDR1 is SGHTA and CDR2 is FQGNSA. For the CDR3, the DNA is TGTGCCAGCAGCCAAGGAGTAGGGATGGTGGGCACAGATACGCAGTATTTT. This sequence encodes CASSQGVGMVGTDTQYF.

The chain carries TRBV9 and TRBJ2-5; 9 nucleotides line up with TRBD2. Germline trimming cut 4 bases from V and 4 bases from J; bases unmatched to any gene: 8. Germline-derived CDR1 and CDR2 are SGDLS and YYNGEE. This CDR3 region has 15 residues. CDR3 region: CASSPRASGIETQYF. The DNA of the CDR3 is TGTGCCAGCAGCCCCCGGGCTAGCGGGATAGAGACCCAGTACTTC. The full variable domain, rest sourced from reference TRBV9 and TRBJ2-5, is DSGVTQTPKHLITATGQRVTLRCSPRSGDLSVYWYQQSLDQGLQFLIQYYNGEERAKGNILERFSAQQFPDLHSELNLSSLELGDSALYFCASSPRASGIETQYFGPGTRLLVL.

This clonotype was picked up a small number of times. V is TRBV27 and J is TRBJ2-5; D gene ambiguous. V dropped 1 base and J dropped 2 bases, with 11 bases sitting between them. Germline V gene lookup returns CDR1 MNHEY and CDR2 SMNVEV (reference sequence). This CDR3 region has 15 residues. The CDR3 nucleotides read TGTGCCAGCAGTTTATACACCGGGTCTCAAGAGACCCAGTACTTC. It translates to CASSLYTGSQETQYF.

This sequence joins TRBV5-1 and TRBJ2-3, with no clear D. The length of the CDR3 is 12 residues. CDR1 SGHRS and CDR2 YFSETQ come from the germline V gene. Trimming shortened V by 5 bases and J by 6 bases, and 10 bases separated the two germline ends. CDR3 protein: CASRVRGDTQYF. CDR3 bases: TGCGCCAGCAGAGTACGAGGTGATACGCAGTATTTT.

The gene calls are TRBV7-3 and TRBJ2-7; D unclear. There are 13 residues in the CDR3. CDR1 SGHTA and CDR2 FQGTGA come from the germline V gene. Trimming pared 3 bases from V and 3 bases from J, leaving 9 bases between. Written as DNA, the CDR3 is TGTGCCAGCAGCTTGTCGCACAACTACGAGCAGTACTTC. It specifies CASSLSHNYEQYF. Full variable domain (rest looked up from reference TRBV7-3 and TRBJ2-7): GAGVSQTPSNKVTEKGKYVELRCDPISGHTALYWYRQSLGQGPEFLIYFQGTGAADDSGLPNDRFFAVRPEGSVSTLKIQRTERGDSAVYLCASSLSHNYEQYFGPGTRLTVT.